This T cell receptor beta chain was obtained from a study of OX40 agonist ivuxolimab in advanced cancers. TCRdb's table, derived via immunoSEQ multiplex PCR, lists solely in-frame clones and lacks some. Among approximately 77,000 clones listed, 85% to 95% were seen once. V lost 3 bases to trimming and J lost 2 bases, with 14 bases between them. The CDR3 is made up of 16 amino acids. Germline CDR1 reads SGDLS; CDR2 reads YYNGEE. This material consisted of CD4+ or CD8+ T cells sorted from blood, taken in a trial of the OX40 agonist ivuxolimab. The V call is TRBV9, the J call TRBJ2-2, with D perhaps TRBD2 (6 bases). This sequence was found in an adult with an advanced solid tumor such as melanoma, head and neck, liver or kidney cancer. In DNA form, the CDR3 reads TGTGCCAGCAGCGCCCTAAGCGGGCTTAACACCGGGGAGCTGTTTTTT. It codes for CASSALSGLNTGELFF.